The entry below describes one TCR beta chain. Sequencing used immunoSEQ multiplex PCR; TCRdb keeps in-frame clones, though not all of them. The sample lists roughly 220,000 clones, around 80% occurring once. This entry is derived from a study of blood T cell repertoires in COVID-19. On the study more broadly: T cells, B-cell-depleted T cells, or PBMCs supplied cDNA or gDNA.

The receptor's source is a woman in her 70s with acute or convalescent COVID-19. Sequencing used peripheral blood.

The DNA of the CDR3 is TGTGCCAGCAGTGACGGCAGGGACAATCAGCCCCAGCATTTT. This gives the protein CASSDGRDNQPQHF. This sequence joins TRBV2 and TRBJ1-5; weak D call: TRBD1 (5 bases). The CDR3 is 14 amino acids. The V end was cut by 3 bases, the J end by 3 bases, with 9 bases between. Germline CDR1 is SNHLY and CDR2 is FYNNEI.